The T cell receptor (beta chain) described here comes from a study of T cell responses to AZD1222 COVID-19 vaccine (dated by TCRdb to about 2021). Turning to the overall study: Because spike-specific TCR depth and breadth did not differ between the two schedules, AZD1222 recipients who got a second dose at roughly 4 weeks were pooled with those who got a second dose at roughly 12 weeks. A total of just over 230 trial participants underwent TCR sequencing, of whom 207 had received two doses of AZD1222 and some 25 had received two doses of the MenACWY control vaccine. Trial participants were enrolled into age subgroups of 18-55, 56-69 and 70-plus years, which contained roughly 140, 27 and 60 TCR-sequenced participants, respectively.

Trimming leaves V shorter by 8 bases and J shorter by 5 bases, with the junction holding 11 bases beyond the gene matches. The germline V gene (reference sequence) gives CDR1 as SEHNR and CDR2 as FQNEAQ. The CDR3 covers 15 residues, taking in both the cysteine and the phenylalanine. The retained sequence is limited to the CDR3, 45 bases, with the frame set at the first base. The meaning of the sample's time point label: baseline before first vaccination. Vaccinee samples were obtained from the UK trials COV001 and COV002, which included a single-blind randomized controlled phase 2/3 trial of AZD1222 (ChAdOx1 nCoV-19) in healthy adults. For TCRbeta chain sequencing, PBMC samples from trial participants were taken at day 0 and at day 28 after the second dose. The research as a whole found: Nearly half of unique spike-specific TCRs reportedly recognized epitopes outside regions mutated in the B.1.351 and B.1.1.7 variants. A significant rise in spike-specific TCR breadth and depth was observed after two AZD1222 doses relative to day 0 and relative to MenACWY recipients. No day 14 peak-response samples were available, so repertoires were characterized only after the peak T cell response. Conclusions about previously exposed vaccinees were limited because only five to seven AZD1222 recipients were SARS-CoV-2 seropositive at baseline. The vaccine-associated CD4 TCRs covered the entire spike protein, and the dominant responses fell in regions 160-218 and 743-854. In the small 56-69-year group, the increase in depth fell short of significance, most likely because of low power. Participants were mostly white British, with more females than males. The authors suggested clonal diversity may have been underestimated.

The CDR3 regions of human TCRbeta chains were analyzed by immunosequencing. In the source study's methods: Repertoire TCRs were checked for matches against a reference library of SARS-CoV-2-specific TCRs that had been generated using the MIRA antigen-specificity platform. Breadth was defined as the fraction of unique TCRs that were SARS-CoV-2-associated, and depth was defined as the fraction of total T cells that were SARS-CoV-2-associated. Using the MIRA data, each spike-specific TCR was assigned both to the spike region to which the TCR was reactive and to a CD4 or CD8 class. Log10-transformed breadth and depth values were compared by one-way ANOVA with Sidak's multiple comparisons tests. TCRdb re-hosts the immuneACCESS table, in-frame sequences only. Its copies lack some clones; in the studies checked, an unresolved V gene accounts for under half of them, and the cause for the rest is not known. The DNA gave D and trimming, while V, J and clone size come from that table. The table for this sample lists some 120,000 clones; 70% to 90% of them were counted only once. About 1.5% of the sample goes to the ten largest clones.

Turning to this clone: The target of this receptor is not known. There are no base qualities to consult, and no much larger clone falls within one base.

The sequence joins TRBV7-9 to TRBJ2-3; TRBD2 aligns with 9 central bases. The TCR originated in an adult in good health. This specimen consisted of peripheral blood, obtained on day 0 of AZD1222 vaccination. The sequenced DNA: TGTGCCAGCGGGGGGGTTAGCGGGAGTAAAGATACGCAGTATTTT. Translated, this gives CASGGVSGSKDTQYF. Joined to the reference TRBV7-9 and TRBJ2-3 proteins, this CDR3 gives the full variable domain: DTGVSQNPRHKITKRGQNVTFRCDPISEHNRLYWYRQTLGQGPEFLTYFQNEAQLEKSRLLSDRFSAERPKGSFSTLEIQRTEQGDSAMYLCASGGVSGSKDTQYFGPGTRLTVL.